These 12 T cell receptor beta chains came from one sample sequenced in a study of cytomegalovirus exposure and HLA in healthy donors (dated by TCRdb to 2015 to 2018). The library was produced with the immunoSEQ multiplex PCR assay. The multiplex PCR relied on a mix of 60 forward primers for TCR Vbeta segments and 13 reverse primers for TCR Jbeta segments. This immuneACCESS table, as held by TCRdb, lists in-frame sequences with V and J called but not all clones. Of the missing ones, under half trace to an unresolved V gene in checked studies; the others have no known cause. In all, the sample holds about 200,000 clones, and around 81% of those were seen once. Around 1.9% of the sample belongs to the ten largest clones. Sequences were obtained from PBMCs. The receptors stem from a man in his thirties or forties in good health and CMV-seronegative.

The chain employs TRBV19 and TRBJ2-5; TRBD2 aligns across 10 bases. The J call may be faulty, since TRBJ2-7 better matches the DNA end. Germline CDR1 reads LNHDA; CDR2 reads SQIVND (reference sequence). The CDR3 has 15 amino acids. Written as DNA, the CDR3 is TGTGCCAGTAGTATGGCCGGGACTAGCGACTACGAGCAGTACTTC. Protein sequence: CASSMAGTSDYEQYF.

The CDR3 loop reads CASTSSNRFDEQFF. Here the CDR3 DNA reads TGTGCCTCAACCTCTAGCAACCGGTTCGATGAGCAGTTCTTC. This sequence joins TRBV9 and TRBJ2-1; D is possibly TRBD2 (5 bases). The CDR3 has 14 amino acids. The germline gives CDR1 SGDLS, CDR2 YYNGEE. V lost 10 bases and J 8 bases, leaving 22 bases between the germline ends.

This chain connects TRBV19 to TRBJ1-4; 8 bases agree with TRBD1. Losses at the gene ends were 10 bases for V and 7 bases for J; bases not matched to a gene: 8. Looked up from germline, CDR1 is LNHDA and CDR2 is SQIVND (reference sequence). The CDR3 contains 13 residues. The CDR3 DNA sequence: TGTGCCACCTCGGACAGGGTATCTGAAAAACTGTTTTTT. This encodes CATSDRVSEKLFF.

The rearrangement links TRBV5-1 to TRBJ1-2; D might be TRBD1 (5 bases). This CDR3 is 15 amino acids long. Per the germline V gene, CDR1 is SGHRS and CDR2 is YFSETQ. With 0 bases removed from V and 5 bases from J, the gap between germline ends came to 14 bases. CDR3 protein: CASSLEPRDSYGYTF. The CDR3 DNA is TGCGCCAGCAGCTTGGAACCCAGGGATTCGTATGGCTACACCTTC.

This chain joins TRBV5-4 and TRBJ2-7; 7 bases fit TRBD1. CDR1 is SGHNT, CDR2 YYREEE, per germline (reference sequence). This CDR3 comprises 14 residues. V shed 4 bases, J shed 2 bases, and the junction held 6 bases outside the gene matches. The CDR3 nucleotides are TGTGCCAGCAGCCCTCGGACAGGAGCCTACGAGCAGTACTTC. Translation gives CASSPRTGAYEQYF.

This clone was detected a few times. This same CDR3 is encoded by further DNA sequences in the sample. J is TRBJ1-1 and V is TRBV27; D is unclear. V gave up 2 bases and J gave up 1 base, with 8 bases separating them. CDR1 and CDR2 (germline): MNHEY, SMNVEV (reference sequence). The CDR3 loop spans 14 amino acids. In nucleotides, the CDR3 is TGTGCCAGCAGTTTAGGACTGACGAACACTGAAGCTTTCTTT. Its protein product is CASSLGLTNTEAFF.

V and J are TRBV28 and TRBJ1-6; no reliable D call. The CDR3 has 12 amino acids. V lost 8 bases, J lost 10 bases, and 12 bases lay in between. CDR1 is MDHEN, CDR2 SYDVKM, per germline. CDR3 amino acids: CASGEGYSPLHF. The CDR3 bases are TGTGCCAGCGGTGAGGGATACTCACCCCTCCACTTT. The variable domain in full, with the rest retrieved from reference TRBV28 and TRBJ1-6, is DVKVTQSSRYLVKRTGEKVFLECVQDMDHENMFWYRQDPGLGLRLIYFSYDVKMKEKGDIPEGYSVSREKKERFSLILESASTNQTSMYLCASGEGYSPLHFGNGTRLTVT.

The rearrangement joins TRBV7-9 to TRBJ2-7; 14 bases align to TRBD2. CDR1 and CDR2 (germline): SEHNR, FQNEAQ (reference sequence). The CDR3 consists of 18 residues. Unmatched junction bases numbered 11, after V lost 5 bases and J lost 2 bases. The CDR3 protein is CASSQAPGLAGEPYEQYF. CDR3 in DNA: TGTGCCAGCAGCCAAGCCCCGGGACTAGCGGGAGAACCCTACGAGCAGTACTTC.

The chain has TRBV6-5 and TRBJ2-1, with D tentatively TRBD1 (6 bases). V was shortened by 3 bases and J by 6 bases, with 18 bases between the two germline ends. Germline assignment: CDR1 MNHEY and CDR2 SVGAGI. CDR3 size: 16 residues. The CDR3 region is CASSYGQGMNGNEQFF. The CDR3 DNA reads as TGTGCCAGCAGTTATGGGCAGGGGATGAATGGCAATGAGCAGTTCTTC.

The chain links TRBV7-2 to TRBJ2-5; 9 positions match TRBD2. V shed 3 bases, J shed 5 bases, and the junction held 4 bases outside the gene matches. CDR3 size: 14 residues. Germline V CDR1 and CDR2: SGHTA, FQGNSA. The CDR3: CASSFGTSLETQYF. As DNA, the CDR3 is TGTGCCAGCAGCTTCGGGACTAGCCTGGAGACCCAGTACTTC.

V is TRBV6-6 and J is TRBJ2-5, with D hard to call. This CDR3 has 13 residues. Per germline, CDR1 MNHNY and CDR2 SVGAGI (reference sequence). Trimming removed 3 bases at V and 0 bases at J, with 5 bases between. The DNA for the CDR3 is TGTGCCAGCAGTTATGGGCACCAAGAGACCCAGTACTTC. It encodes CASSYGHQETQYF.

This chain links TRBV29-1 with TRBJ2-1, with 10 nucleotides matching TRBD2. The V and J ends lost 0 bases and 10 bases, in that order; junction bases with no gene match: 9. The germline gives CDR1 SQVTM, CDR2 ANQGSEA. The CDR3 sequence is 15 residues long. The CDR3 sequence is CSVEDQPSGSLEQFF. The CDR3 DNA sequence: TGCAGCGTTGAAGACCAACCTAGCGGGAGTTTAGAGCAGTTCTTC.